These 26 T cell receptor beta chains were all obtained from the same sample, sequenced in a study of CD8 T cells in Susac syndrome. cDNA came from around 0.54 to 1 ug RNA primed by random hexamers. One entry per CDR3 protein results from TCRdb running MiXCR on the immunoSEQ multiplex PCR reads. This sample yields about 300,000 distinct CDR3 sequences, of which around 89% are seen a single time; roughly 0.17% belongs to the top ten. Sequencing was carried out using CD8+ T cells from PBMCs. Source of these receptors: a human donor with multiple sclerosis.

This clonotype was counted only a few times. The chain joins TRBV4-3 to TRBJ1-3; D call uncertain. The germline CDR1 and CDR2 sequences are LGHNA and YSLEER. Trimming cost V 1 base and J 8 bases, with 9 bases left between them. The CDR3 loop spans 13 amino acids. For the CDR3, the DNA is TGCGCCAGCAGCCAAGGGACTTTAGACACCATATATTTT. Amino acid sequence: CASSQGTLDTIYF.

The CDR3 loop reads CASSQVRKGTGELFF. The CDR3 nucleotides read TGTGCCAGCAGCCAAGTGCGTAAGGGCACCGGGGAGCTGTTTTTT. The chain has TRBV3-1 and TRBJ2-2; the D is unclear. The CDR3 loop spans 15 amino acids. V was pared by 1 base and J by 4 bases, with 10 bases between. Germline-derived CDR1 and CDR2 are LGHDT and YNNKEL (reference sequence).

The chain is built from TRBV20-1 and TRBJ2-7; 7 bases fit TRBD1. The CDR3 spans 15 residues. The germline V gene encodes CDR1 DFQATT and CDR2 SNEGSKA (reference sequence). Trimming took 0 bases from V and 4 from J; bases not matched to a gene: 9. The CDR3 spells CSARDLGTATYEQYF. The CDR3 nucleotides are TGCAGTGCTAGAGATCTTGGGACAGCAACATACGAGCAGTACTTC.

The V and J genes are TRBV5-6 and TRBJ2-1; D gene unclear. The ends were cut back, 4 bases at V and 3 bases at J, with 11 bases in the middle. Germline loops: CDR1 SGHDT, CDR2 YYEEEE. The length of the CDR3 is 14 residues. The CDR3 DNA follows: TGTGCCAGCAGCACGGGTCCCAACTACAATGAGCAGTTCTTC. This encodes CASSTGPNYNEQFF.

This clonotype has just one count. The chain recombines TRBV7-9 with TRBJ2-3; D may correspond to TRBD1 or TRBD2 (5 bases each). The CDR3 is 16 residues long. V was shortened by 8 bases and J by 2 bases, with 20 bases between the two germline ends. Germline values: CDR1 SEHNR, CDR2 FQNEAQ (reference sequence). CDR3 sequence: CASLGSGTHFTDTQYF. For the CDR3, the DNA is TGTGCCAGCCTAGGATCCGGGACGCACTTCACAGATACGCAGTATTTT.

This chain links TRBV27 with TRBJ2-5; 8 bases match TRBD1. This CDR3 contains 16 residues. Germline V lookup: CDR1 MNHEY, CDR2 SMNVEV (reference sequence). V was clipped by 4 bases and J by 2 bases; unmatched bases: 9. Here the CDR3 reads CASSSRTGWAQETQYF. The CDR3 DNA sequence: TGTGCCAGCAGTTCCCGGACAGGGTGGGCACAAGAGACCCAGTACTTC.

The chain couples TRBV7-9 to TRBJ2-1; a weak D match, TRBD1 (5 bases). Germline assignment: CDR1 SEHNR and CDR2 FQNEAQ (reference sequence). The V gene lost 6 bases and the J gene lost 9 bases, with 15 bases spanning the gap. The CDR3 runs 13 residues. CDR3 sequence reads: CASRKGVVVEQFF. In nucleotides, the CDR3 is TGTGCCAGCAGGAAAGGGGTGGTGGTTGAGCAGTTCTTC.

The chain carries TRBV4-3 and TRBJ2-3; D is possibly TRBD2 (6 bases). This CDR3 is 18 amino acids long. Germline V CDR1 and CDR2: LGHNA, YSLEER. The germline V and J ends were trimmed by 4 bases and 0 bases, with 20 bases remaining between them. CDR3 nucleotides: TGCGCCAGCAGCCCCCTGGAGGCTAGCGTGCCTAGCACAGATACGCAGTATTTT. Protein product: CASSPLEASVPSTDTQYF.

The CDR3 bases are TGTGCCAGCAGCCAAGAGTCGGGGGGCGTCGAAGCTTTCTTT. Translated, it gives CASSQESGGVEAFF. The chain combines TRBV14 with TRBJ1-1, with a possible D match to TRBD1 (6 bases). Germline CDR1 SGHDN, CDR2 FVKESK. V lost 0 bases and J lost 8, with 13 bases in between. CDR3 size: 14 residues.

This chain links TRBV5-4 with TRBJ2-7; no reliable D call. Trimming took 3 bases from V and 3 from J, leaving 16 bases between them. Germline lookup yields CDR1 SGHNT and CDR2 YYREEE (reference sequence). This CDR3 comprises 15 residues. As DNA, the CDR3 is TGTGCCAGCAGCTCTTTCGGACGGTCACACTACGAGCAGTACTTC. Translation: CASSSFGRSHYEQYF.

This chain joins TRBV6-2 or TRBV6-3 and TRBJ2-1; TRBD1 or TRBD2 may be the D gene (5 bases each). Trimming stripped 6 bases from V and 7 bases from J, with 19 bases between. Germline loops: CDR1 MNHEY, CDR2 SVGEGT. The CDR3 is made up of 15 amino acids. Here the CDR3 reads CASSLAGTLGNEQFF. The CDR3 coding sequence is TGTGCCAGCAGCCTTGCCGGGACCCTGGGGAATGAGCAGTTCTTC.

This sequence joins TRBV9 and TRBJ1-6; D gene unclear. Germline V gene data show CDR1 as SGDLS and CDR2 as YYNGEE. V shed 4 bases and J shed 7 bases, with 18 bases lying between them. The CDR3 runs 16 residues. CDR3 sequence reads: CASSPDMGIGNSPLHF. CDR3 DNA: TGTGCCAGCAGCCCAGACATGGGGATTGGGAATTCACCCCTCCACTTT.

This chain connects TRBV30 to TRBJ2-7, with D perhaps TRBD1 (7 bases). The CDR3 runs to 14 residues. Trimming took 2 bases from V and 2 from J, leaving 13 bases between them. CDR1 is GTSNPN, CDR2 SVGIG, per germline (reference sequence). The CDR3, as DNA: TGTGCCTGGAGTTCCCAGGGGGGAACCTACGAGCAGTACTTC. Amino acid sequence: CAWSSQGGTYEQYF.

The chain joins TRBV6-2 or TRBV6-3 to TRBJ2-1; 8 nucleotides match TRBD1. V shed 7 bases, J shed 2 bases, and the junction held 10 bases outside the gene matches. CDR3 length equals 16 residues. Germline V gene data show CDR1 as MNHEY and CDR2 as SVGEGT. This CDR3 is CASNSPGTGTYNEQFF. In DNA, the CDR3 is TGTGCCAGCAACTCCCCCGGGACAGGAACCTACAATGAGCAGTTCTTC.

This chain joins TRBV6-1 and TRBJ2-7; 8 nucleotides match TRBD2. CDR3 length equals 14 residues. V dropped 6 bases and J dropped 3; count of bases not matched to a gene: 7. Germline CDR1 MNHNS, CDR2 SASEGT. CDR3 nucleotides: TGTGCCAGCAGCCACCGGGGGGGGAACTACGAGCAGTACTTC. Its translation: CASSHRGGNYEQYF.

The chain joins TRBV19 to TRBJ1-5, with D maybe TRBD1 (6 bases). Trimming left V 10 bases short and J 8 bases short, with 18 bases between. Germline-derived CDR1 and CDR2 are LNHDA and SQIVND (reference sequence). The CDR3 is 13 amino acids. CDR3 loop: CATEDSRREPQHF. Written as DNA, the CDR3 is TGTGCCACCGAGGACAGCCGGCGGGAGCCCCAGCATTTT.

The chain is built from TRBV4-2 and TRBJ2-7, with D maybe TRBD2 (5 bases). Germline V gene lookup returns CDR1 LGHNA and CDR2 YNFKEQ. Trimming took off 4 bases at V and 5 bases at J, with 18 bases between the two ends. The CDR3 loop spans 15 amino acids. As DNA, the CDR3 is TGTGCCAGCAGCCCCCTTAGCGAGGGATCCCACGAGCAGTACTTC. As protein: CASSPLSEGSHEQYF.

The sample holds one count of this clonotype. The rearrangement joins TRBV20-1 to TRBJ2-1; TRBD2 matches 11 bases. CDR1 and CDR2 (germline): DFQATT, SNEGSKA (reference sequence). This CDR3 spans 15 amino acids. The junction had 10 bases not matched to a gene; V was cut back by 3 bases and J by 9 bases. Written as DNA, the CDR3 is TGCAGTGCTAGTGGCTTAGCGGGGGGGCGTTTTGAGCAGTTCTTC. This codes for CSASGLAGGRFEQFF.

This chain uses TRBV28 with TRBJ2-6; tentatively, D is TRBD1 (5 bases). CDR3 length equals 15 residues. Germline CDR1 and CDR2: MDHEN and SYDVKM. Trimming shortened V by 5 bases and J by 2 bases, and 10 bases separated the two germline ends. The CDR3, as DNA: TGTGCCAGCAGTCCTGACAGAGCTGGGGCCAACGTCCTGACTTTC. It codes for CASSPDRAGANVLTF.

The rearrangement uses TRBV7-8 and TRBJ1-5, with a tentative D call TRBD1 (6 bases). Germline CDR1 SGHVS, CDR2 FQNEAQ. The CDR3 runs to 18 residues. With 4 bases removed from V and 2 bases from J, the gap between germline ends came to 21 bases. In DNA form, the CDR3 reads TGTGCCAGCAGCTGGGAGTGGTCGGGGGCGGAAGGCAATCAGCCCCAGCATTTT. This translates into CASSWEWSGAEGNQPQHF. The full variable domain, in which reference TRBV7-8 and TRBJ1-5 provide the parts outside the CDR3, is GAGVSQSPRYKVAKRGQDVALRCDPISGHVSLFWYQQALGQGPEFLTYFQNEAQLDKSGLPSDRFFAERPEGSVSTLKIQRTQQEDSAVYLCASSWEWSGAEGNQPQHFGDGTRLSIL.

This sequence joins TRBV28 and TRBJ1-5; maybe TRBD1 (6 bases). Trimming removed 4 bases at V and 6 bases at J, with 13 bases between. The CDR3 runs 14 residues. Germline V lookup: CDR1 MDHEN, CDR2 SYDVKM. The CDR3 nucleotides read TGTGCCAGCAGTTACGGGGAAGGGGGTCAGCCCCAGCATTTT. Translated: CASSYGEGGQPQHF.

The chain uses TRBV11-2 and TRBJ2-1; TRBD2 agrees at 13 bases. The CDR3 consists of 16 residues. Germline V CDR1 and CDR2: SGHAT, FQNNGV. The V segment lost 6 bases and the J segment 8 bases; nucleotides outside the gene matches: 10. The CDR3 DNA sequence: TGTGCCAGCAGTGATTGGACTAGCGGGAGTCGCGATGAGCAGTTCTTC. Translating it yields CASSDWTSGSRDEQFF.

This chain connects TRBV7-6 to TRBJ2-5, with 7 positions matching TRBD2. V gave up 2 bases and J gave up 5 bases; unmatched junction bases: 8. Germline V gene lookup returns CDR1 SGHVS and CDR2 FNYEAQ. The CDR3 covers 15 residues. CDR3 DNA sequence: TGTGCCAGCAGCTTAAATCCGCTCGGGGGGGAGACCCAGTACTTC. Translating gives CASSLNPLGGETQYF.

This clonotype was seen a handful of times. For the CDR3, the DNA is TGTGCCAGCAGTGACGGGGCGGGGGATACAGATACGCAGTATTTT. Translation gives CASSDGAGDTDTQYF. The chain couples TRBV6-4 to TRBJ2-3, with 7 bases lining up with TRBD2. CDR1 and CDR2 from the germline V gene are MRHNA and SNTAGT. The CDR3 consists of 15 residues. V shed 2 bases and J 3 bases; nucleotides not matched to a gene: 5.

The chain joins TRBV28 to TRBJ2-7; tentatively, D is TRBD1 (5 bases). The CDR3 has 14 residues. Trimming stripped 8 bases from V and 2 bases from J, with 16 bases between. The germline V gene has CDR1 MDHEN and CDR2 SYDVKM. This CDR3 is CASFFGRVAYEQYF. The CDR3, as DNA: TGTGCCAGCTTTTTTGGCAGGGTTGCCTACGAGCAGTACTTC.

The J gene is TRBJ2-3, the V gene TRBV2; the match to TRBD2 covers 10 bases. Germline V gene data show CDR1 as SNHLY and CDR2 as FYNNEI. This CDR3 is built from 17 residues. Trimming at V came to 10 bases and at J to 1 base, leaving 14 bases not matched to a gene. Here the CDR3 reads CATRGPAGGPRTDTQYF. CDR3 nucleotide sequence: TGTGCCACTCGCGGTCCAGCGGGAGGGCCTCGCACAGATACGCAGTATTTT.